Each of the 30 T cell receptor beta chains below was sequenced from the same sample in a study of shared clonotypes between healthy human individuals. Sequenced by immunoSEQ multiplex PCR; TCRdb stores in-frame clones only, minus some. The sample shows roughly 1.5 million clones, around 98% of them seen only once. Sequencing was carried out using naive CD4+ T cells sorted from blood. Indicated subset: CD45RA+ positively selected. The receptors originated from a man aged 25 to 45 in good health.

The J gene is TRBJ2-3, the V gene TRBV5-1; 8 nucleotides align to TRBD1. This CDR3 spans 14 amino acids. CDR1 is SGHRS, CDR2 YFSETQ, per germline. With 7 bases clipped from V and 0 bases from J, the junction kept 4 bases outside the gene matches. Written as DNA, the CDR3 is TGCGCCAGCGGCCGGGACAGGAGCACAGATACGCAGTATTTT. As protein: CASGRDRSTDTQYF.

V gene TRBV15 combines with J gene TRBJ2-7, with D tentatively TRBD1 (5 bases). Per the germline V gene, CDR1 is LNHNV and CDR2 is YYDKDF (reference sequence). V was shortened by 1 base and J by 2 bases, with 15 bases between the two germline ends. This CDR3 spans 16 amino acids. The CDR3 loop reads CATSRGGVGSAYEQYF. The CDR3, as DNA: TGTGCCACCAGCAGAGGGGGCGTGGGGTCGGCCTACGAGCAGTACTTC.

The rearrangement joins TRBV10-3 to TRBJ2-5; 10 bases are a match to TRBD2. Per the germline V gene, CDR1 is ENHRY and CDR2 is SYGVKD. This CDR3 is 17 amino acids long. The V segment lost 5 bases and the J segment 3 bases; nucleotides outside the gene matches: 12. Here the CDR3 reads CAISPKSGRGNEETQYF. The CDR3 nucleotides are TGTGCCATCAGTCCCAAAAGCGGGAGGGGTAACGAAGAGACCCAGTACTTC.

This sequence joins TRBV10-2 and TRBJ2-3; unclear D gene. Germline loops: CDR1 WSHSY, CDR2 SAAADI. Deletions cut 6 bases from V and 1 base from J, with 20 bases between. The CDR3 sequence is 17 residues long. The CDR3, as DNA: TGCGCCAGCAGGGCCGGCCTGACTCAGTTAGGCACAGATACGCAGTATTTT. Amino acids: CASRAGLTQLGTDTQYF.

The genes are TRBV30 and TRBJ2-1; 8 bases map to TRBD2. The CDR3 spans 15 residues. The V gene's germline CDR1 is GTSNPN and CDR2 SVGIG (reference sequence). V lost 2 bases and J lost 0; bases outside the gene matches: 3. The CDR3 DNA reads TGTGCCTGGAGTAGACTAGCGATCTCCTACAATGAGCAGTTCTTC. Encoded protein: CAWSRLAISYNEQFF.

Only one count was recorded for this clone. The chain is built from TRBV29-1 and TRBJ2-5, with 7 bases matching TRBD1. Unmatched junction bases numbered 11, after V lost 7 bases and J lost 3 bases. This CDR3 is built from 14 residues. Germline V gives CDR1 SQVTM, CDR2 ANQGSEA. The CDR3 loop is CSAAAGTAKETQYF. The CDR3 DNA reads TGCAGCGCAGCTGCCGGGACAGCTAAAGAGACCCAGTACTTC.

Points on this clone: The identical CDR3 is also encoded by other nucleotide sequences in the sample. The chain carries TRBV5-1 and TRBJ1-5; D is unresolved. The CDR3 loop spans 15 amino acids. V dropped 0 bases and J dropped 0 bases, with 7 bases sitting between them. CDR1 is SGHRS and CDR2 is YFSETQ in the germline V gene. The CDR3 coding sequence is TGCGCCAGCAGCTTGGACGGTTATAGCAATCAGCCCCAGCATTTT. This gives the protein CASSLDGYSNQPQHF.

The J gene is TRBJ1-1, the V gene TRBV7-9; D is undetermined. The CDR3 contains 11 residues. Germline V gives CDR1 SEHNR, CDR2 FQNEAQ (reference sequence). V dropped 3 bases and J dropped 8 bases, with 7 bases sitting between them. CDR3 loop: CASSLKGEAFF. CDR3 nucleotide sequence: TGTGCCAGCAGCTTGAAGGGCGAAGCTTTCTTT. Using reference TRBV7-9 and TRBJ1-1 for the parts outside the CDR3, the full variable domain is DTGVSQNPRHKITKRGQNVTFRCDPISEHNRLYWYRQTLGQGPEFLTYFQNEAQLEKSRLLSDRFSAERPKGSFSTLEIQRTEQGDSAMYLCASSLKGEAFFGQGTRLTVV.

This CDR3 reads CASSLEAYSGANVLTF. DNA of the CDR3: TGCGCCAGCAGCTTGGAGGCTTACTCTGGGGCCAACGTCCTGACTTTC. The chain combines TRBV5-1 with TRBJ2-6; D unresolved. Germline values: CDR1 SGHRS, CDR2 YFSETQ. The CDR3 totals 16 residues. V lost 0 bases and J 0 bases, leaving 7 bases between the germline ends.

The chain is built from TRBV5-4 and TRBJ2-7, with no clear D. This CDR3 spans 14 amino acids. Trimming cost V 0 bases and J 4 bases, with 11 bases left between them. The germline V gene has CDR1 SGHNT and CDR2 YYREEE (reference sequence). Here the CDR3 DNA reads TGTGCCAGCAGCTTGGGGATCGATTTATACGAGCAGTACTTC. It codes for CASSLGIDLYEQYF.

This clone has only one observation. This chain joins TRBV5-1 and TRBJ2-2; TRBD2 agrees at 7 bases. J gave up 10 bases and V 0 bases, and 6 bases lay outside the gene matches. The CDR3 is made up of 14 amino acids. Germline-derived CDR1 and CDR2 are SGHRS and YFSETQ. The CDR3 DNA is TGCGCCAGCAGCTTGGTGGGAGGGCCCCAGGAGCTGTTTTTT. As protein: CASSLVGGPQELFF.

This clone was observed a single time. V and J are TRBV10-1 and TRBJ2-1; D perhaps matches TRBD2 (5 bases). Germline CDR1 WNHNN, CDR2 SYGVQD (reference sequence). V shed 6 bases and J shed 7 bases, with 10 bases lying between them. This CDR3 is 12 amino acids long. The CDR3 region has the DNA TGCGCCAGCAGCGAGGAGGAGAATGAGCAGTTCTTC. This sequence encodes CASSEEENEQFF.

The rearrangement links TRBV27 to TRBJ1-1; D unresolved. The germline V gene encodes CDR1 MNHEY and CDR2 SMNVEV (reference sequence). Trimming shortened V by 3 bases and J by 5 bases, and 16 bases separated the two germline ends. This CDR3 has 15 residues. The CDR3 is CASSFRGSTGTEAFF. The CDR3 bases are TGTGCCAGCAGTTTTCGGGGTTCCACGGGGACTGAAGCTTTCTTT.

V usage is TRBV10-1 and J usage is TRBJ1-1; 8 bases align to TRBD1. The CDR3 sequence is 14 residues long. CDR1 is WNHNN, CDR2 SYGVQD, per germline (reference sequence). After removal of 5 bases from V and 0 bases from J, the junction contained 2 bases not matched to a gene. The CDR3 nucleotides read TGCGCCAGCAGTAAGGACAGGGTGAACACTGAAGCTTTCTTT. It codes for CASSKDRVNTEAFF.

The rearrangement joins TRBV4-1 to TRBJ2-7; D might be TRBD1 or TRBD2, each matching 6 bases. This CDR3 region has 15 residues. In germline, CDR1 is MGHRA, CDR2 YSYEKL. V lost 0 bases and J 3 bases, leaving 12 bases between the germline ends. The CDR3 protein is CASSQDGGTFYEQYF. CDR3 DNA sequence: TGCGCCAGCAGCCAAGATGGGGGGACATTCTACGAGCAGTACTTC.

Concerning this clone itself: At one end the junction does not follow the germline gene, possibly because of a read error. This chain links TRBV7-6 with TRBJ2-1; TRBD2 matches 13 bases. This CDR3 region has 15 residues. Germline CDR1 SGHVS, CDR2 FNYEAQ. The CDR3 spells CASSLATSGRDEQFF. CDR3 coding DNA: TGTGCCAGCAGCCTAGCCACTAGCGGGAGGGATGAGCAGTTCTTC.

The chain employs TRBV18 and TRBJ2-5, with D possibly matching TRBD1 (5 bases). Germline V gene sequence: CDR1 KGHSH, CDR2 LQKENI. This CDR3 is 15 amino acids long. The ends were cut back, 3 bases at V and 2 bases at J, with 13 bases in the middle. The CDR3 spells CASSPLGRVQETQYF. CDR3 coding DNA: TGTGCCAGCTCACCCCTGGGCAGGGTGCAAGAGACCCAGTACTTC.

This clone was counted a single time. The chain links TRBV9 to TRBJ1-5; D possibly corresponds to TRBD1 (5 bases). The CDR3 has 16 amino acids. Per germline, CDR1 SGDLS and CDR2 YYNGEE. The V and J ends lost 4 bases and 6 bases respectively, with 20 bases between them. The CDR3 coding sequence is TGTGCCAGCAGCAGGGTGCCCGGGGGGTTGGGTCAGCCCCAGCATTTT. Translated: CASSRVPGGLGQPQHF.

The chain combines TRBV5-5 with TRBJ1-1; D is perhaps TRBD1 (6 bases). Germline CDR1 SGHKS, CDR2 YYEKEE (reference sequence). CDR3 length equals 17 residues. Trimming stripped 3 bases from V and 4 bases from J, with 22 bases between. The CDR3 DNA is TGTGCCAGCAGCTATCGAGAGAAAAGGGGGGCTGGCACTGAAGCTTTCTTT. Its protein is CASSYREKRGAGTEAFF.

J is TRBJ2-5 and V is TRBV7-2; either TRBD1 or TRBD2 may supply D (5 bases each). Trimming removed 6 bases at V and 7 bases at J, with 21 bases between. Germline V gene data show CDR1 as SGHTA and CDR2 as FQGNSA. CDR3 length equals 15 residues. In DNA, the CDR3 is TGTGCCAGCAGTTCGAGAGGGGTAACGCGAGGGACCCAGTACTTC. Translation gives CASSSRGVTRGTQYF.

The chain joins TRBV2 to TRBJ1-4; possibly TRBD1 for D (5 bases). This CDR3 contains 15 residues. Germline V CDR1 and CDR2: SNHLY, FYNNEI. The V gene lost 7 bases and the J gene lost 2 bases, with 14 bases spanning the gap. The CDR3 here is CASKIRVFTNEKLFF. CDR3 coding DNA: TGTGCCAGCAAAATCAGGGTTTTTACTAATGAAAAACTGTTTTTT.

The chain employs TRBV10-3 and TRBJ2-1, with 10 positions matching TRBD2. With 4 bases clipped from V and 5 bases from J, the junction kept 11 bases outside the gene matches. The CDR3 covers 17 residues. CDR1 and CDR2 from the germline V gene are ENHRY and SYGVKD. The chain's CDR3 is CAISAHMGTSDDNEQFF. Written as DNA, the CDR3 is TGTGCCATCAGTGCGCATATGGGGACTAGCGATGACAATGAGCAGTTCTTC.

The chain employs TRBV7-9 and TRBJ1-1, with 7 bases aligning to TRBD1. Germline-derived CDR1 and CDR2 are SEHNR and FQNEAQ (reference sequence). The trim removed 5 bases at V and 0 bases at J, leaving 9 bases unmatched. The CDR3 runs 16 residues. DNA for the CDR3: TGTGCCAGCAGCCTCCGGGACAGCCACATGAACACTGAAGCTTTCTTT. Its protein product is CASSLRDSHMNTEAFF.

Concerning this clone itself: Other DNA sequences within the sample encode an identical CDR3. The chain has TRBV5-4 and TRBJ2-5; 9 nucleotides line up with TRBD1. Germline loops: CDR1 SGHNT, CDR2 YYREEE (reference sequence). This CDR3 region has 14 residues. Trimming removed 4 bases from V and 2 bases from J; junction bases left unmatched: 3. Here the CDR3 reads CASSPGQGQETQYF. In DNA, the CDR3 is TGTGCCAGCAGCCCAGGACAGGGGCAAGAGACCCAGTACTTC.

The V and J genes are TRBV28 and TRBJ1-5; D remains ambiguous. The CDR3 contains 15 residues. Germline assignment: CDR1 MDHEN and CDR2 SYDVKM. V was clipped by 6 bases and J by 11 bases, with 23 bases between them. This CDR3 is CASSPKPPRFWTQHF. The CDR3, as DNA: TGTGCCAGCAGCCCTAAGCCCCCTAGGTTCTGGACCCAGCATTTT.

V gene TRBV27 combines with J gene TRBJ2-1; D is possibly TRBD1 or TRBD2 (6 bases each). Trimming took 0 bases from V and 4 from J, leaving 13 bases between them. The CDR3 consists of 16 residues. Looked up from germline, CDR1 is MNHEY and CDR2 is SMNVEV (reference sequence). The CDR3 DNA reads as TGTGCCAGCAGTTTATCGGGGGCGGGATCTTACAATGAGCAGTTCTTC. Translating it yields CASSLSGAGSYNEQFF.

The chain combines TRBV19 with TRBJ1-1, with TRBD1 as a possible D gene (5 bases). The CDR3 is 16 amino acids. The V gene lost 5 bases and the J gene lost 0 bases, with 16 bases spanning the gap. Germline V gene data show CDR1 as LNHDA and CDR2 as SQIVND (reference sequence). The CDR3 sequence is CASSLGRGQMNTEAFF. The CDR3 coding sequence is TGTGCCAGTAGTTTGGGCCGGGGCCAAATGAACACTGAAGCTTTCTTT.

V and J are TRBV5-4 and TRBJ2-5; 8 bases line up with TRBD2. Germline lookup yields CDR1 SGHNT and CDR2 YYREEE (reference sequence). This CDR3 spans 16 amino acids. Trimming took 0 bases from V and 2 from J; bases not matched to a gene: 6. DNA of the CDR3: TGTGCCAGCAGCTTGGGAGCGGGAGAGGAACAAGAGACCCAGTACTTC. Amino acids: CASSLGAGEEQETQYF.

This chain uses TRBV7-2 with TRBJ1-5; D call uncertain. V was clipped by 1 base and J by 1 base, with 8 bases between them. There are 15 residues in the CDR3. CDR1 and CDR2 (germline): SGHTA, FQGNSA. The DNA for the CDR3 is TGTGCCAGCAGCTTAGTGGGTGCGAGCAATCAGCCCCAGCATTTT. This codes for CASSLVGASNQPQHF.

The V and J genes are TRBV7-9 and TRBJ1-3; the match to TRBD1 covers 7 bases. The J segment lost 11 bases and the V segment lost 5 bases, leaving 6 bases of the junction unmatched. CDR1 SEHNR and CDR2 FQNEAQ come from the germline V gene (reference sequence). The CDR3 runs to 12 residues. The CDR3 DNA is TGTGCCAGCAGCCAGGGGGGTACCGCCATATATTTT. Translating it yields CASSQGGTAIYF. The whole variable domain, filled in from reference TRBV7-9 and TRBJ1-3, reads DTGVSQNPRHKITKRGQNVTFRCDPISEHNRLYWYRQTLGQGPEFLTYFQNEAQLEKSRLLSDRFSAERPKGSFSTLEIQRTEQGDSAMYLCASSQGGTAIYFGEGSWLTVV.